This T cell receptor beta chain derives from a study of blood T cell repertoires in COVID-19. About the study: Specimens from acute and convalescent COVID-19 originated in the United States, Italy and Spain. PBMCs, B-cell-depleted T cells, or T cells provided the cDNA or gDNA that made up the material.

CDR3 length: 17 amino acids. The V end lost 5 bases, the J end lost 0 bases, and 17 bases lay between the germline ends. CDR1 and CDR2 from the germline V gene are SEHNR and FQNEAQ (reference sequence). Per the study methods: It was from reference gene primer amplification that nucleated cell counts were estimated. Assay: immunoSEQ multiplex PCR; the TCRdb copy retains only in-frame clones and omits some. Clone size and V and J calls were adopted from that table, with D and trimming inferred from the DNA. This table has about 80,000 clones, more than 75% appearing once. The chain combines TRBV7-9 with TRBJ1-3; D is possibly TRBD1 (5 bases). Sequencing used peripheral blood. This receptor was taken from a human donor in a cohort sampled during active COVID-19. The CDR3 DNA reads as TGTGCCAGCAGCACGGGACTTACAGGAGACTCTGGAAACACCATATATTTT. It codes for CASSTGLTGDSGNTIYF.